This T cell receptor beta chain comes out of a study of T cell changes during pregnancy in multiple sclerosis. The repertoire was sequenced with immunoSEQ multiplex PCR; TCRdb's copy has only in-frame clones and lacks some. In the table there are approximately 48,000 clones, 75% to 95% of which are singletons. This CDR3 has 13 residues. Germline CDR1 reads SEHNR; CDR2 reads FQNEAQ (reference sequence). Trimming removed 5 bases from V and 3 bases from J, with 11 bases in between. The receptor comes from a female donor with multiple sclerosis, enrolled in a pregnancy study. The sequenced sample was CD8+ T cells from peripheral blood mononuclear cells, obtained after pregnancy. This rearrangement joins TRBV7-9 to TRBJ2-7, with D uncertain. The CDR3 protein is CASSPPRGYEQYF. The CDR3 bases are TGTGCCAGCAGCCCCCCCCGCGGCTACGAGCAGTACTTC.